Listed here are 21 T cell receptor beta chains from one sample, sequenced in a study of cytotoxic CD8 clonotypes in ibrutinib-treated CLL. Assay used: immunoSEQ multiplex PCR; TCRdb lists only in-frame clones, some missing. Of around 250,000 clones listed, 60% to 75% are singletons. The sequenced sample was PBMCs, obtained after 24 months of ibrutinib treatment. These TCRs come from a human donor with chronic lymphocytic leukemia.

The chain has TRBV4-1 and TRBJ2-7; TRBD1 is a possible D gene (6 bases). Germline CDR1 MGHRA, CDR2 YSYEKL. There are 15 residues in the CDR3. The ends were cut back, 1 base at V and 2 bases at J, with 12 bases in the middle. The CDR3 is CASSQGRDIAYEQYF. The CDR3 DNA follows: TGCGCCAGCAGCCAAGGAAGGGACATAGCCTACGAGCAGTACTTC.

The CDR3 reads CASSLASSSYNEQFF. The DNA of the CDR3 is TGCGCCAGCAGCTTGGCCTCTAGCAGTTACAATGAGCAGTTCTTC. The rearrangement joins TRBV5-1 to TRBJ2-1, with D possibly being TRBD2 (5 bases). The CDR3 has 15 amino acids. The V gene's germline CDR1 is SGHRS and CDR2 YFSETQ. V was clipped by 0 bases and J by 4 bases, with 11 bases between them.

This chain uses TRBV27 with TRBJ2-3; TRBD1 might be the D (6 bases). Trimming left V 3 bases short and J 6 bases short, with 13 bases between. This CDR3 region has 14 residues. The germline V gene has CDR1 MNHEY and CDR2 SMNVEV (reference sequence). This chain's CDR3 is CASSFGQTPDTQYF. DNA for the CDR3: TGTGCCAGCAGTTTCGGACAGACCCCCGATACGCAGTATTTT.

Here the CDR3 DNA reads TGCGCCAGCAGCTCCGGACAGGGAGGAAACACCATATATTTT. This sequence encodes CASSSGQGGNTIYF. V gene TRBV5-1 combines with J gene TRBJ1-3, with 8 bases that match TRBD1. Germline values: CDR1 SGHRS, CDR2 YFSETQ. This CDR3 has 14 amino acids. V lost 3 bases to trimming and J lost 4 bases; unmatched junction nucleotides: 3.

The chain is built from TRBV12-5 and TRBJ2-1; D not resolved. CDR1 is LGHNT, CDR2 FRNRAP, per germline. The CDR3 loop spans 17 amino acids. Trimming took 6 bases from V and 0 from J, leaving 18 bases between them. CDR3: CASGMLPYPSSYNEQFF. The DNA for the CDR3 is TGTGCTAGTGGCATGCTCCCATATCCGAGCTCCTACAATGAGCAGTTCTTC.

This clone appeared a single time. This chain joins TRBV18 and TRBJ2-7; 7 positions agree with TRBD1. Germline lookup yields CDR1 KGHSH and CDR2 LQKENI. The CDR3 consists of 17 residues. Trimming took 3 bases from V and 6 from J; bases not matched to a gene: 17. The CDR3 nucleotides are TGTGCCAGCTCACCTGTCCCCTATGAGACAGGGCCCACCGAGCAGTACTTC. Translated, it gives CASSPVPYETGPTEQYF.

CDR3 residues: CSASWVNEQFF. DNA for the CDR3: TGCAGTGCTAGTTGGGTGAATGAGCAGTTCTTC. The V and J genes are TRBV20-1 and TRBJ2-1, with D uncertain. V was pared by 3 bases and J by 7 bases, with 7 bases between. Germline-derived CDR1 and CDR2 are DFQATT and SNEGSKA (reference sequence). The CDR3 runs to 11 residues.

The chain links TRBV5-1 to TRBJ2-3, with D possibly being TRBD2 (6 bases). From germline, CDR1 is SGHRS and CDR2 YFSETQ. The CDR3 is made up of 16 amino acids. V dropped 4 bases and J dropped 2 bases, with 17 bases sitting between them. The CDR3 here is CASSLHRDFNTDTQYF. In nucleotides, the CDR3 is TGCGCCAGCAGCCTTCACCGGGACTTCAACACAGATACGCAGTATTTT. The whole variable domain, filled in from reference TRBV5-1 and TRBJ2-3, reads KAGVTQTPRYLIKTRGQQVTLSCSPISGHRSVSWYQQTPGQGLQFLFEYFSETQRNKGNFPGRFSGRQFSNSRSEMNVSTLELGDSALYLCASSLHRDFNTDTQYFGPGTRLTVL.

The chain joins TRBV6-6 to TRBJ2-5, with 7 bases aligning to TRBD2. With 6 bases clipped from V and 2 bases from J, the junction kept 6 bases outside the gene matches. This CDR3 has 14 amino acids. Looked up from germline, CDR1 is MNHNY and CDR2 is SVGAGI (reference sequence). The CDR3 here is CASRPVAGQETQYF. CDR3 bases: TGTGCCAGCAGACCCGTAGCGGGTCAAGAGACCCAGTACTTC.

This rearrangement joins TRBV25-1 to TRBJ2-6; D uncertain. Per the germline V gene, CDR1 is MGHDK and CDR2 is SYGVNS. The CDR3 spans 16 residues. V was trimmed by 2 bases and J by 4 bases, leaving 12 bases between them. The chain's CDR3 is CASSETHLSGANVLTF. For the CDR3, the DNA is TGTGCCAGCAGTGAAACCCATCTAAGCGGGGCCAACGTCCTGACTTTC.

A single count supports this clone. V and J are TRBV19 and TRBJ2-7; no clear D. Germline lookup yields CDR1 LNHDA and CDR2 SQIVND (reference sequence). This CDR3 is 14 amino acids long. V was cut by 3 bases and J by 4 bases, with 13 bases left in between. The CDR3 DNA follows: TGTGCCAGTAGTATCGGCGCAGGATCTTACGAGCAGTACTTC. Amino acid sequence: CASSIGAGSYEQYF.

This clone was recorded once. The CDR3 is CAITTSGSDTQYF. The CDR3 DNA is TGTGCCATCACGACTAGCGGATCAGATACGCAGTATTTT. The chain recombines TRBV10-3 with TRBJ2-3; TRBD2 matches 9 bases. V shed 7 bases and J 4 bases; nucleotides not matched to a gene: 3. The CDR3 has 13 residues. CDR1 ENHRY and CDR2 SYGVKD come from the germline V gene.

A note on this clone: The same CDR3 also results from other DNA sequences found in this sample. The chain recombines TRBV30 with TRBJ2-3; D is uncertain. Germline loops: CDR1 GTSNPN, CDR2 SVGIG (reference sequence). This CDR3 has 13 amino acids. The V and J ends lost 0 bases and 1 base respectively, with 5 bases between them. CDR3 nucleotides: TGTGCCTGGAGTGTAGGCGGCACAGATACGCAGTATTTT. Translation: CAWSVGGTDTQYF.

The chain recombines TRBV29-1 with TRBJ2-1; D unclear. Germline CDR1 and CDR2: SQVTM and ANQGSEA. Trimming took 0 bases from V and 0 from J, leaving 12 bases between them. This CDR3 spans 16 amino acids. CDR3 coding DNA: TGCAGCGTTGAAGATCTTCAGGCTAGCTCCTACAATGAGCAGTTCTTC. Protein: CSVEDLQASSYNEQFF.

This clone has just a few counts. This chain links TRBV18 with TRBJ2-3; D unclear. The CDR3 spans 13 residues. The V end was cut by 1 base, the J end by 6 bases, with 8 bases between. Germline V lookup: CDR1 KGHSH, CDR2 LQKENI. This CDR3 reads CASSPRVEDTQYF. The CDR3, as DNA: TGTGCCAGCTCACCACGGGTGGAGGATACGCAGTATTTT.

Worth noting for this clone: The identical CDR3 is also encoded by other nucleotide sequences in the sample. This rearrangement joins TRBV6-5 to TRBJ2-7, with TRBD2 matching 11 bases. Germline CDR1 and CDR2: MNHEY and SVGAGI. V gave up 6 bases and J gave up 4 bases; unmatched junction bases: 5. The CDR3 length is 14 residues. For the CDR3, the DNA is TGTGCCAGCAGCCCCGGGACTAGCGGATACGAGCAGTACTTC. This codes for CASSPGTSGYEQYF.

The gene calls are TRBV6-6 and TRBJ2-1; D remains unclear. The CDR3 extends over 13 amino acids. Germline V lookup: CDR1 MNHNY, CDR2 SVGAGI (reference sequence). With 8 bases removed from V and 7 bases from J, the gap between germline ends came to 15 bases. Written as DNA, the CDR3 is TGTGCCAGCGCATCGTTACCCGCGAATGAGCAGTTCTTC. Amino acid sequence: CASASLPANEQFF.

This sequence joins TRBV5-1 and TRBJ1-4; 8 nucleotides agree with TRBD1. This CDR3 has 17 residues. V lost 3 bases, J lost 0 bases, and 7 bases stayed unmatched. Germline V gene data show CDR1 as SGHRS and CDR2 as YFSETQ. This CDR3 is CASSWGDRQPTNEKLFF. DNA for the CDR3: TGCGCCAGCAGCTGGGGGGACAGGCAACCAACTAATGAAAAACTGTTTTTT. Complete variable domain (other parts from reference TRBV5-1 and TRBJ1-4): KAGVTQTPRYLIKTRGQQVTLSCSPISGHRSVSWYQQTPGQGLQFLFEYFSETQRNKGNFPGRFSGRQFSNSRSEMNVSTLELGDSALYLCASSWGDRQPTNEKLFFGSGTQLSVL.

Ten or more counts support this clone. J is TRBJ2-2 and V is TRBV7-9; a possible D gene is TRBD1 (6 bases). The CDR3 runs to 15 residues. The ends were cut back, 1 base at V and 6 bases at J, with 12 bases in the middle. Germline assignment: CDR1 SEHNR and CDR2 FQNEAQ (reference sequence). Written as DNA, the CDR3 is TGTGCCAGCAGCTTAGGGGGAACAGGGTCCGGGGAGCTGTTTTTT. Protein product: CASSLGGTGSGELFF.

The rearrangement links TRBV29-1 to TRBJ1-4, with 7 bases that match TRBD1. The V gene's germline CDR1 is SQVTM and CDR2 ANQGSEA. The trim removed 1 base at V and 4 bases at J, leaving 0 bases unmatched. This CDR3 is 13 amino acids long. This CDR3 is CSVEGQGNEKLFF. Written as DNA, the CDR3 is TGCAGCGTTGAAGGACAGGGTAATGAAAAACTGTTTTTT.

This chain joins TRBV28 and TRBJ2-7; D uncertain. Trimming left V 9 bases short and J 4 bases short, with 7 bases between. The V gene's germline CDR1 is MDHEN and CDR2 SYDVKM. The CDR3 is made up of 10 amino acids. The CDR3 reads CASRRYEQYF. The CDR3 nucleotides read TGTGCCAGTCGTAGATACGAGCAGTACTTC.